One and the same sample provided the 9 T cell receptor beta chains below, sequenced in a study of blood T cell repertoires in COVID-19 (dated by TCRdb to the early 2020s). The library relied on the immunoSEQ multiplex PCR assay. The source is immuneACCESS, and TCRdb retained only in-frame sequences with V and J called. Part of the clones is not carried over; for the studies checked, unresolved V genes explain less than half of this, and the remainder is unexplained. Within this sample are 90,000 to 120,000 clones, with over 75% of them counted one time only. Together, the top ten hold roughly 5.5% of the sample. Specimen: peripheral blood. The source of these receptors is a human donor in a cohort sampled during active COVID-19.

V is TRBV24-1 and J is TRBJ2-7, with TRBD2 matching over 7 bases. The CDR3 is 12 residues long. Germline V gives CDR1 KGHDR, CDR2 SFDVKD. With 9 bases clipped from V and 7 bases from J, the junction kept 8 bases outside the gene matches. This chain's CDR3 is CATGEGYREQYF. CDR3 in DNA: TGTGCCACCGGGGAGGGATACCGGGAGCAGTACTTC.

This clone was detected once. The chain recombines TRBV5-5 with TRBJ1-6; no reliable D call. Trimming stripped 2 bases from V and 0 bases from J, with 12 bases between. There are 17 residues in the CDR3. Per the germline V gene, CDR1 is SGHKS and CDR2 is YYEKEE (reference sequence). This CDR3 is CASSLVEGSSYNSPLHF. CDR3 DNA sequence: TGTGCCAGCAGCTTAGTTGAAGGGAGCTCCTATAATTCACCCCTCCACTTT.

The rearrangement joins TRBV28 to TRBJ2-3, with a weak D call TRBD2 (5 bases). Germline values: CDR1 MDHEN, CDR2 SYDVKM. The germline V and J ends were trimmed by 7 bases and 5 bases, with 16 bases remaining between them. The CDR3 has 14 amino acids. This chain's CDR3 is CASTPSARGDTQYF. As DNA, the CDR3 is TGTGCCAGCACCCCGTCCGCCCGGGGAGATACGCAGTATTTT.

CDR3 loop: CAWTDGQGFKFF. The DNA of the CDR3 is TGTGCCTGGACCGACGGACAGGGGTTTAAGTTCTTC. The chain carries TRBV30 and TRBJ2-1, with TRBD1 matching 9 bases. V lost 4 bases and J lost 14; bases outside the gene matches: 9. Looked up from germline, CDR1 is GTSNPN and CDR2 is SVGIG (reference sequence). This CDR3 is built from 12 residues.

This chain joins TRBV30 and TRBJ2-5, with D tentatively TRBD1 (6 bases). This CDR3 is built from 14 residues. Germline assignment: CDR1 GTSNPN and CDR2 SVGIG (reference sequence). V was cut by 2 bases and J by 5 bases, with 15 bases left in between. CDR3: CAWSTMGAEETQYF. The CDR3 DNA follows: TGTGCCTGGAGTACCATGGGGGCAGAGGAGACCCAGTACTTC. The full variable domain, with the rest looked up from reference TRBV30 and TRBJ2-5, is SQTIHQWPATLVQPVGSPLSLECTVEGTSNPNLYWYRQAAGRGLQLLFYSVGIGQISSEVPQNLSASRPQDRQFILSSKKLLLSDSGFYLCAWSTMGAEETQYFGPGTRLLVL.

V and J are TRBV7-9 and TRBJ1-3, with 9 bases identical to TRBD1. CDR1 is SEHNR and CDR2 is FQNEAQ in the germline V gene (reference sequence). The length of the CDR3 is 16 residues. V was clipped by 4 bases and J by 0 bases; unmatched bases: 4. CDR3 sequence reads: CASSSGQGLSGNTIYF. Here the CDR3 DNA reads TGTGCCAGCAGCTCGGGACAGGGCCTCTCTGGAAACACCATATATTTT.

This clone is a singleton in its sample. The chain links TRBV9 to TRBJ2-2, with no clear D. The germline V and J ends were trimmed by 0 bases and 3 bases, with 6 bases remaining between them. The CDR3 is made up of 14 amino acids. CDR1 SGDLS and CDR2 YYNGEE come from the germline V gene. CDR3 DNA sequence: TGTGCCAGCAGCGTAGTAGGAGACACCGGGGAGCTGTTTTTT. Amino acid sequence: CASSVVGDTGELFF.

The genes are TRBV6-6 and TRBJ1-1, with D possibly being TRBD1 (5 bases). Trimming shortened V by 7 bases and J by 4 bases, and 22 bases separated the two germline ends. The CDR3 has 16 amino acids. Germline CDR1 is MNHNY and CDR2 is SVGAGI (reference sequence). The CDR3 protein is CASTYNVYRDSTEAFF. DNA of the CDR3: TGTGCCAGCACCTACAACGTTTACAGAGACAGCACTGAAGCTTTCTTT.

V is TRBV6-2 or TRBV6-3 and J is TRBJ2-7; D is undetermined. The ends were cut back, 3 bases at V and 6 bases at J, with 6 bases in the middle. The CDR3 is made up of 11 amino acids. Germline V gene lookup returns CDR1 MNHEY and CDR2 SVGEGT. This CDR3 is CASSYVGEQYF. The DNA of the CDR3 is TGTGCCAGCAGTTATGTCGGCGAGCAGTACTTC.